These T cell receptor beta chains were read from a single sample in a study of metastatic and nonmetastatic thyroid tumors. TCRdb ran MiXCR on the PCR reads. Altogether about 33,000 clones are present, roughly 19% being singletons, with the ten largest covering around 12%. The source material was blood. The receptors here all came from a male donor with papillary thyroid cancer or a benign thyroid nodule (not recorded which). Some clones in this sample may be carry-over from other donors' samples. The CDR3 runs from the conserved cysteine through the conserved F or W. Fields, in order: D gene, V gene, clone size, J gene, CDR3 protein, CDR3 DNA. A D gene is named only where the DNA matches it firmly. Clone size, where shown, is once, few, many, or a class for clones that have expanded.

-,TRBV25-1,-,TRBJ2-3,CASSAPSLGLAPDTQYF,TGTGCCAGCAGTGCTCCTTCCCTCGGTTTAGCCCCAGATACGCAGTATTTT
-,TRBV6-2/TRBV6-3,medium-sized,TRBJ1-2,CASSYSLQVYGYTF,TGTGCCAGCAGTTACTCGTTACAAGTCTATGGCTACACCTTC
TRBD2,TRBV4-2,many,TRBJ2-5,CASSQDRGGQETQYF,TGTGCCAGCAGCCAAGATCGGGGGGGCCAAGAGACCCAGTACTTC
TRBD2,TRBV2,many,TRBJ2-6,CASGEGVLGANVLTF,TGTGCCAGCGGGGAGGGAGTACTTGGGGCCAACGTCCTGACTTTC
-,TRBV7-9,many,TRBJ1-2,CASSLEYDGYTF,TGTGCCAGCAGCTTAGAATACGATGGCTACACCTTC
-,TRBV2,few,TRBJ2-4,CASSASVQNIQYF,TGTGCCAGCAGTGCGAGCGTCCAAAACATTCAGTACTTC
-,TRBV28,many,TRBJ1-6,CAIDPGNSPLHF,TGTGCCATCGACCCAGGGAATTCACCCCTCCACTTT
-,TRBV6-1,-,TRBJ2-1,CASSDYTYNEQFF,TGTGCCAGCAGTGATTATACCTACAATGAGCAGTTCTTC
-,TRBV30,many,TRBJ1-6,CAWRVGGPTFHF,TGTGCCTGGAGAGTTGGGGGACCGACCTTTCACTTT
-,TRBV6-6,many,TRBJ1-5,CASSYSDRNQPQHF,TGTGCCAGCAGTTACTCCGACAGAAATCAGCCCCAGCATTTT
-,TRBV19,many,TRBJ1-5,CASNARGRGVNQPQHF,TGTGCCAGTAACGCGAGAGGGCGGGGAGTCAATCAGCCCCAGCATTTT
-,TRBV30,many,TRBJ1-3,CAWSSTSGNTIYF,TGTGCCTGGAGTTCGACCTCTGGAAACACCATATATTTT
TRBD1,TRBV2,many,TRBJ1-5,CASRDRTGNNQPQHF,TGTGCCAGCAGGGACCGGACAGGGAACAATCAGCCCCAGCATTTT
-,TRBV19,many,TRBJ1-5,CASSNGVLGQPQHF,TGTGCCAGTAGTAACGGGGTTCTTGGTCAGCCCCAGCATTTT
-,TRBV9,many,TRBJ2-5,CASSVDNRAQETQYF,TGTGCCAGCAGCGTAGATAATAGAGCCCAAGAGACCCAGTACTTC
TRBD2,TRBV6-1,many,TRBJ2-3,CASSPRLAGLSDTQYF,TGTGCCAGCAGTCCCCGCCTAGCGGGACTATCAGATACGCAGTATTTT
-,TRBV6-2/TRBV6-3,few,TRBJ2-7,CATRSNSYEKYF,TGTGCGACCCGGTCCAACTCCTACGAGAAGTACTTC
TRBD1,TRBV7-2,once,TRBJ2-5,CASSSEQGAKTQYF,TGTGCCAGCAGCTCTGAACAGGGGGCGAAGACCCAGTACTTC
-,TRBV30,many,TRBJ2-5,CAWRIPGEKKETQYF,TGTGCCTGGAGGATACCGGGGGAGAAGAAAGAGACCCAGTACTTC
-,TRBV19,-,TRBJ1-5,CATQAISSNQPQHF,TGTGCCACCCAGGCCATATCTAGCAATCAGCCCCAGCATTTT
-,TRBV6-1,-,TRBJ1-5,CASSEPQYSNQPQHF,TGTGCCAGCAGTGAACCCCAGTATAGCAATCAGCCCCAGCATTTT
-,TRBV11-2,once,TRBJ1-6,CASSLVFRNSPLHF,TGTGCCAGCAGCTTAGTATTCAGAAATTCACCCCTCCACTTT
TRBD1,TRBV5-5,many,TRBJ2-3,CASSPGTGGTDTQYF,TGTGCCAGCAGCCCCGGGACAGGAGGCACAGATACGCAGTATTTT
-,TRBV24-1,few,TRBJ1-2,CATSEGQWASCYGYTF,TGTGCCACCAGTGAAGGACAGTGGGCATCTTGCTATGGCTACACCTTC
-,TRBV6-1,many,TRBJ1-5,CASSTTGPAQPQHF,TGTGCCAGCAGTACAACAGGGCCAGCTCAGCCCCAGCATTTT
-,TRBV7-6,many,TRBJ1-5,CASSPRPGHANQPQHF,TGTGCCAGCAGTCCGCGGCCAGGACATGCGAATCAGCCCCAGCATTTT
TRBD1,TRBV3-1,-,TRBJ1-2,CASSRTGGTHYGYTF,TGTGCCAGCAGCCGGACAGGGGGTACACACTATGGCTACACCTTC
-,TRBV28,many,TRBJ2-1,CASSSPGGFSNEQFF,TGTGCCAGCAGTTCCCCAGGGGGGTTTAGCAATGAGCAGTTCTTC
TRBD1,TRBV20-1,-,TRBJ2-6,CSAFLAGGFGPNVLTF,TGCAGTGCTTTCCTCGCAGGGGGCTTTGGGCCCAACGTCCTGACTTTC
-,TRBV27,many,TRBJ2-1,CASRVSGNDYNEQFF,TGTGCCAGCAGGGTGAGCGGAAACGACTACAATGAGCAGTTCTTC
TRBD2,TRBV28,-,TRBJ2-7,CASSRLAGGYEQYF,TGTGCCAGCAGTAGACTAGCGGGGGGATACGAGCAGTACTTC
-,TRBV3-1,-,TRBJ1-6,CATRLVGNSPLHF,TGTGCCACGAGGCTGGTTGGTAATTCACCCCTCCACTTT
-,TRBV2,-,TRBJ2-1,CARRLRDEHYNEQFF,TGTGCCAGACGGTTGAGGGACGAACACTACAATGAGCAGTTCTTC
TRBD1,TRBV7-2,few,TRBJ2-1,CASSFPGTGQFF,TGTGCCAGCAGCTTTCCCGGGACAGGGCAGTTCTTC
TRBD2,TRBV15,-,TRBJ2-3,CATSRDTIAGASTDTQYF,TGTGCCACCAGCAGAGATACAATAGCGGGAGCTAGCACAGATACGCAGTATTTT
-,TRBV4-2,many,TRBJ2-1,CASSQGVGQYFYNEQFF,TGTGCCAGCAGCCAAGGAGTGGGGCAGTATTTCTACAATGAGCAGTTCTTC
-,TRBV15,few,TRBJ2-1,CATSRVACSYNEQSF,TGTGCCACCAGCAGAGTGGCATGCTCCTACAATGAGCAGTCCTTC
TRBD1,TRBV4-3,many,TRBJ1-5,CASSQDPPWRGQGQPQHF,TGCGCCAGCAGCCAAGATCCCCCTTGGAGGGGGCAGGGTCAGCCCCAGCATTTT
-,TRBV7-9,many,TRBJ2-1,CASSSRGVNEQFF,TGTGCCAGCAGCTCCAGGGGCGTGAATGAGCAGTTCTTC
TRBD1,TRBV6-1,-,TRBJ1-1,CACQGADCTEAFF,TGTGCCTGTCAGGGGGCGGATTGTACTGAAGCTTTCTTT
-,TRBV27,many,TRBJ2-5,CASKTQYF,TGTGCCAGCAAGACCCAGTACTTC
TRBD1,TRBV6-2/TRBV6-3,few,TRBJ2-7,CASGPGQVLYEQYF,TGTGCCAGCGGACCGGGACAGGTTCTATACGAGCAGTACTTC
TRBD1,TRBV7-2,-,TRBJ2-1,CASNPQGVGEQFF,TGTGCCAGCAACCCCCAGGGGGTCGGGGAGCAGTTCTTC
-,TRBV11-2,once,TRBJ2-1,CASSVSGTSNEQFF,TGTGCCAGCAGTGTTTCCGGGACCTCCAATGAGCAGTTCTTC
-,TRBV11-1,-,TRBJ2-3,CASSLTTTPPRDTQYF,TGTGCCAGCAGCTTAACGACTACCCCTCCACGGGATACGCAGTATTTT
-,TRBV5-5,many,TRBJ2-2,CASSLVSYTGELFF,TGTGCCAGCAGCTTGGTCTCTTACACCGGGGAGCTGTTTTTT
-,TRBV4-1,many,TRBJ1-1,CASSPRGGPRTEAFF,TGCGCCAGCAGCCCGAGGGGTGGCCCCCGCACTGAAGCTTTCTTT
-,TRBV19,few,TRBJ2-2,CASSTDSITGELFF,TGTGCCAGTAGTACGGACAGTATCACCGGGGAGCTGTTTTTT
TRBD2,TRBV7-3,-,TRBJ2-2,CASSSGLVGGELFF,TGTGCCAGCAGCTCGGGACTAGTCGGCGGGGAGCTGTTTTTT
-,TRBV10-2,-,TRBJ2-3,CASAGKQPGDEQYF,TGCGCCAGCGCTGGTAAGCAGCCAGGGGATGAGCAGTATTTT